What follows are 22 T cell receptor beta chains derived from one specimen sequenced in a study of shared clonotypes between healthy human individuals. Assay: immunoSEQ multiplex PCR; the TCRdb copy retains only in-frame clones and omits some. In the table there are approximately 650,000 clones, about 95% of which are singletons. CD45RO-negative cells were positively selected for CCR7, leaving out terminally differentiated effector memory CD45RA+ cells. Sequencing was performed on naive CD8+ T cells sorted from blood. Receptors originate from a woman in her thirties in good health.

This chain connects TRBV10-3 to TRBJ2-7; D gene unclear. Germline CDR1 ENHRY, CDR2 SYGVKD. The CDR3 contains 14 residues. Trimming took off 5 bases at V and 2 bases at J, with 13 bases between the two ends. CDR3 coding DNA: TGTGCCATCAGTCATGGAGACTCAGCCTACGAGCAGTACTTC. Amino acid sequence: CAISHGDSAYEQYF.

This clone was recorded only once. The genes are TRBV4-1 and TRBJ2-1, with a tentative D call TRBD2 (5 bases). Trimming removed 4 bases at V and 8 bases at J, with 15 bases between. The germline V gene has CDR1 MGHRA and CDR2 YSYEKL. The CDR3 runs 14 residues. CDR3: CASSPGNTDHEQFF. DNA of the CDR3: TGCGCCAGCAGCCCGGGAAACACGGACCATGAGCAGTTCTTC.

For this clone: Other DNA sequences within the sample encode an identical CDR3. This chain links TRBV28 with TRBJ1-2; no clear D gene. With 5 bases removed from V and 2 bases from J, the gap between germline ends came to 9 bases. The CDR3 has 13 residues. CDR1 is MDHEN and CDR2 is SYDVKM in the germline V gene. In DNA, the CDR3 is TGTGCCAGCAGTCCCCGCGGGAACTATGGCTACACCTTC. This encodes CASSPRGNYGYTF.

The gene calls are TRBV9 and TRBJ2-1; D possibly corresponds to TRBD1 (6 bases). Germline values: CDR1 SGDLS, CDR2 YYNGEE. The V gene lost 0 bases and the J gene lost 9 bases, with 16 bases spanning the gap. The CDR3 is 15 amino acids. The CDR3: CASSVDAGLGGEQFF. Written as DNA, the CDR3 is TGTGCCAGCAGCGTAGACGCAGGGTTAGGGGGTGAGCAGTTCTTC.

V is TRBV21-1 and J is TRBJ2-7; the table gives TRBD2 as D, unverified against the DNA. TRBV21-1 is annotated as a pseudogene. The CDR3 spans 16 residues. CDR3 sequence reads: CASTDTSGRVGDEQYF. As DNA, the CDR3 is TGTGCCAGCACAGACACTAGCGGGAGGGTAGGGGACGAGCAGTACTTC.

The rearrangement joins TRBV27 to TRBJ2-3; TRBD2 aligns across 13 bases. Germline assignment: CDR1 MNHEY and CDR2 SMNVEV (reference sequence). J was trimmed by 5 bases and V by 6 bases; bases with no gene match: 8. This CDR3 has 16 amino acids. The CDR3: CASSRTSGSWGDTQYF. For the CDR3, the DNA is TGTGCCAGCAGCCGGACTAGCGGGAGTTGGGGAGATACGCAGTATTTT.

The rearrangement joins TRBV7-8 to TRBJ2-7; 10 bases are a match to TRBD1. Germline V gene data show CDR1 as SGHVS and CDR2 as FQNEAQ. The CDR3 spans 15 residues. V gave up 0 bases and J gave up 9 bases; unmatched junction bases: 8. CDR3 sequence: CASSLARQGAIVQYF. CDR3 coding DNA: TGTGCCAGCAGCTTAGCGAGACAGGGGGCAATTGTGCAGTACTTC. Using reference TRBV7-8 and TRBJ2-7 for the parts outside the CDR3, the full variable domain is GAGVSQSPRYKVAKRGQDVALRCDPISGHVSLFWYQQALGQGPEFLTYFQNEAQLDKSGLPSDRFFAERPEGSVSTLKIQRTQQEDSAVYLCASSLARQGAIVQYFGPGTRLTVT.

The gene calls are TRBV19 and TRBJ1-1; D not certain. The V gene lost 3 bases and the J gene lost 3 bases, with 17 bases spanning the gap. CDR3 length: 16 amino acids. CDR1 and CDR2 from the germline V gene are LNHDA and SQIVND (reference sequence). CDR3 in amino acids: CASSISEGALYTEAFF. CDR3 nucleotide sequence: TGTGCCAGTAGTATCAGCGAAGGCGCCCTGTACACTGAAGCTTTCTTT.

For this clone: At the DNA level, this CDR3 is encoded by other sequences in the same sample as well. This rearrangement joins TRBV29-1 to TRBJ2-7, with 9 bases aligning to TRBD1. The CDR3 sequence is 12 residues long. CDR1 SQVTM and CDR2 ANQGSEA come from the germline V gene. V was pared by 5 bases and J by 2 bases, with 1 base of the junction left unmatched. This CDR3 is CSVRDRAYEQYF. The CDR3 DNA reads TGCAGCGTTAGGGACAGGGCCTACGAGCAGTACTTC.

The chain has TRBV7-3 and TRBJ2-7, with D hard to call. Trimming stripped 2 bases from V and 5 bases from J, with 13 bases between. CDR1 and CDR2 from the germline V gene are SGHTA and FQGTGA. The CDR3 covers 14 residues. The CDR3 loop reads CASSLSVTGDEQYF. CDR3 DNA: TGTGCCAGCAGCTTATCTGTGACTGGCGACGAGCAGTACTTC.

The rearrangement uses TRBV5-8 and TRBJ2-7, with 11 bases aligning to TRBD2. The CDR3 runs 15 residues. Germline lookup yields CDR1 SGHTS and CDR2 YDEGEE. V was pared by 4 bases and J by 4 bases, with 7 bases of the junction left unmatched. The DNA for the CDR3 is TGTGCCAGCAGCCGCACTAGCGGGAGTTCTTACGAGCAGTACTTC. Its protein is CASSRTSGSSYEQYF.

The chain links TRBV11-2 to TRBJ1-2; D call uncertain. CDR1 and CDR2 (germline): SGHAT, FQNNGV. V was cut by 5 bases and J by 5 bases, with 6 bases left in between. The CDR3 runs to 11 residues. CDR3 bases: TGTGCCAGCAGCCAGGTTTATGGCTACACCTTC. Its translation is CASSQVYGYTF.

The V and J genes are TRBV5-5 and TRBJ2-7; 10 bases fit TRBD1. The CDR3 loop spans 15 amino acids. J lost 6 bases, V lost 5 bases, and 11 bases had no gene match. Germline values: CDR1 SGHKS, CDR2 YYEKEE (reference sequence). Here the CDR3 DNA reads TGTGCCAGCAGAATCCCCGGGACAGGGGTGAGCGAGCAGTACTTC. Its protein is CASRIPGTGVSEQYF.

This rearrangement joins TRBV5-4 to TRBJ2-5; 11 bases agree with TRBD1. The J segment lost 4 bases and the V segment lost 4 bases, leaving 6 bases of the junction unmatched. CDR3 size: 15 residues. Germline CDR1 and CDR2: SGHNT and YYREEE (reference sequence). This CDR3 is CASSGGTGGGETQYF. In DNA, the CDR3 is TGTGCCAGCAGCGGCGGGACAGGGGGGGGAGAGACCCAGTACTTC.

The chain recombines TRBV7-9 with TRBJ2-5; D unclear. Looked up from germline, CDR1 is SEHNR and CDR2 is FQNEAQ (reference sequence). The CDR3 is 14 residues long. Trimming cost V 1 base and J 3 bases, with 9 bases left between them. This CDR3 is CASSLESKEETQYF. Here the CDR3 DNA reads TGTGCCAGCAGCTTAGAGTCCAAAGAAGAGACCCAGTACTTC.

This clone occurred once. The chain couples TRBV4-1 to TRBJ2-1; TRBD1 matches 8 bases. The junction had 3 bases not matched to a gene; V was cut back by 0 bases and J by 2 bases. Germline CDR1 reads MGHRA; CDR2 reads YSYEKL. This CDR3 contains 16 residues. The chain's CDR3 is CASSQERQGPYNEQFF. DNA for the CDR3: TGCGCCAGCAGCCAAGAGCGACAGGGGCCCTACAATGAGCAGTTCTTC.

The rearrangement joins TRBV7-2 to TRBJ2-1; perhaps TRBD2 as D (6 bases). Between the trimmed V and J ends, which lost 2 bases and 3 bases, there was a span of 8 bases. The CDR3 length is 14 residues. Per the germline V gene, CDR1 is SGHTA and CDR2 is FQGNSA. The CDR3 reads CASSLLASYNEQFF. DNA for the CDR3: TGTGCCAGCAGCTTACTAGCGAGCTACAATGAGCAGTTCTTC.

This chain uses TRBV28 with TRBJ2-5; 13 bases are a match to TRBD2. Germline V gene sequence: CDR1 MDHEN, CDR2 SYDVKM. The CDR3 sequence is 17 residues long. The J segment lost 5 bases and the V segment lost 6 bases, leaving 12 bases of the junction unmatched. The CDR3 region is CASSPRGTSGVRETQYF. CDR3 coding DNA: TGTGCCAGCAGCCCCCGGGGGACTAGCGGGGTCCGGGAGACCCAGTACTTC.

J is TRBJ2-7 and V is TRBV28, with D maybe TRBD2 (6 bases). The CDR3 is 13 amino acids. V lost 7 bases and J lost 3, with 13 bases in between. From germline, CDR1 is MDHEN and CDR2 SYDVKM. The CDR3 protein is CASTPDYLYEQYF. The CDR3 nucleotides are TGTGCCAGCACCCCGGACTACCTCTACGAGCAGTACTTC.

V and J are TRBV6-1 and TRBJ1-5; 8 positions agree with TRBD1. Germline V gives CDR1 MNHNS, CDR2 SASEGT. The CDR3 loop spans 17 amino acids. V lost 0 bases and J lost 3; bases outside the gene matches: 7. In DNA form, the CDR3 reads TGTGCCAGCAGTGAAGCGAGGGCAGGGGGCCTCAATCAGCCCCAGCATTTT. Protein product: CASSEARAGGLNQPQHF.

This clone was recorded only once. This sequence joins TRBV19 and TRBJ2-1; the D gene is possibly TRBD2 (5 bases). V was shortened by 1 base and J by 5 bases, with 12 bases between the two germline ends. Germline CDR1 is LNHDA and CDR2 is SQIVND (reference sequence). This CDR3 has 15 residues. The CDR3 is CASSIGPSIDNEQFF. CDR3 in DNA: TGTGCCAGTAGTATAGGTCCTAGCATCGACAATGAGCAGTTCTTC.

The chain carries TRBV4-1 and TRBJ2-3, with 8 bases identical to TRBD1. J was trimmed by 0 bases and V by 2 bases; bases with no gene match: 1. Germline CDR1 reads MGHRA; CDR2 reads YSYEKL. There are 15 residues in the CDR3. This CDR3 is CASSQTGGSTDTQYF. The CDR3 DNA reads TGCGCCAGCAGCCAAACAGGGGGAAGCACAGATACGCAGTATTTT.